The rows below give T cell receptor beta chains drawn from one sample of a study of CD8+CD57+ T cells in acquired aplastic anemia. TCRdb re-called the reads through MiXCR, storing one row per CDR3 protein. The table has roughly 150,000 distinct CDR3 sequences, 40% to 55% seen once. The sample comprised sorted CD4+, CD8+, or CD8+CD57+ T cells (not recorded which) from PBMCs. The receptors derive from a human donor with aplastic anemia. Both conserved end residues are part of each CDR3. The D gene is left open where the match is weak. Size tells how often a clone was seen (once, few, many) or the class of an expanded clone, and some rows leave it out.

clone size: many; V gene: TRBV9; J gene: TRBJ1-1; CDR3 length: 17; D gene: TRBD1; CDR3 DNA: TGTGCCAGCAGCATAGGGACAGGGGGATTCCGCACAACTGAAGCTTTCTTT; CDR3 protein: CASSIGTGGFRTTEAFF
clone size: once; V gene: TRBV2; J gene: TRBJ2-1; CDR3 length: 15; D gene: NA; CDR3 DNA: TGTGCCAGCAGTGATGGAGGGCCCGCGGGCCGGGAGCAGTTCTTC; CDR3 protein: CASSDGGPAGREQFF
clone size: NA; V gene: TRBV5-1; J gene: TRBJ1-1; CDR3 length: 14; D gene: NA; CDR3 DNA: TGCGCCAGCAGCTTGGGGCAGGAGAACACTGAAGCTCTCTTT; CDR3 protein: CASSLGQENTEALF
clone size: many; V gene: TRBV10-3; J gene: TRBJ1-4; CDR3 length: 13; D gene: NA; CDR3 DNA: TGTGCCATCAAGCAGTCCGTTAATGAAAAACTGTTTTTT; CDR3 protein: CAIKQSVNEKLFF
clone size: NA; V gene: TRBV7-9; J gene: TRBJ2-2; CDR3 length: 13; D gene: NA; CDR3 DNA: TGTGCCTTAGGACCGAAAAACACCGGGGAGCTGTTTTTT; CDR3 protein: CALGPKNTGELFF
clone size: many; V gene: TRBV20-1; J gene: TRBJ2-2; CDR3 length: 11; D gene: NA; CDR3 DNA: TGCAGTGCTTCAGGGTACGGGGAGCTGTTTTTT; CDR3 protein: CSASGYGELFF
clone size: many; V gene: TRBV9; J gene: TRBJ2-3; CDR3 length: 15; D gene: TRBD1; CDR3 DNA: TGTGCCAGCAGCGGAACAGGGGGAGTGACAGATACGCAGTATTTT; CDR3 protein: CASSGTGGVTDTQYF
clone size: few; V gene: TRBV7-9; J gene: TRBJ1-1; CDR3 length: 12; D gene: NA; CDR3 DNA: TGTGCCAGCAGCTCGACAGCGATTGAAGCTTTCTTT; CDR3 protein: CASSSTAIEAFF
clone size: few; V gene: TRBV24-1; J gene: TRBJ2-1; CDR3 length: 12; D gene: NA; CDR3 DNA: TGTGCCACCAGTGATTTGCCCCATGAGCAGTTCTTC; CDR3 protein: CATSDLPHEQFF
clone size: NA; V gene: TRBV4-1; J gene: TRBJ1-5; CDR3 length: 16; D gene: NA; CDR3 DNA: TGCGCCAGCAGCCAGTACCGGTACAGGGACAATCAGCCCCAGCATTTT; CDR3 protein: CASSQYRYRDNQPQHF
clone size: many; V gene: TRBV6-1; J gene: TRBJ2-7; CDR3 length: 16; D gene: TRBD1; CDR3 DNA: TGTGCCAGCAGTGGGGACAGGACAGGGGGTTACAACGAGCAGTACTTC; CDR3 protein: CASSGDRTGGYNEQYF
clone size: NA; V gene: TRBV4-2; J gene: TRBJ1-6; CDR3 length: 16; D gene: NA; CDR3 DNA: TGTGCCAGCAGCCACATCGGAATAGATCTTAATTCACCCCTCCACTTT; CDR3 protein: CASSHIGIDLNSPLHF
clone size: NA; V gene: TRBV24-1; J gene: TRBJ2-3; CDR3 length: 12; D gene: NA; CDR3 DNA: TGTGCCACCAGTGATAGGTTAGATACGCAGTATTTT; CDR3 protein: CATSDRLDTQYF
clone size: once; V gene: TRBV5-1; J gene: TRBJ2-1; CDR3 length: 16; D gene: NA; CDR3 DNA: TGCGCCAGCAGCTTGGGACTAGTCGGCTCCGACAATGAGCAGTTCTTC; CDR3 protein: CASSLGLVGSDNEQFF
clone size: few; V gene: TRBV25-1; J gene: TRBJ1-1; CDR3 length: 13; D gene: NA; CDR3 DNA: TGTGCCAGCAGAGGGGTGATGAACACTGAAGCTTTCTTT; CDR3 protein: CASRGVMNTEAFF
clone size: once; V gene: TRBV29-1; J gene: TRBJ2-7; CDR3 length: 12; D gene: TRBD1; CDR3 DNA: TGCAGCGTTGAGGGCAGGGGGCGAGAGCAGTACTTC; CDR3 protein: CSVEGRGREQYF
clone size: NA; V gene: TRBV7-8; J gene: TRBJ2-3; CDR3 length: 16; D gene: TRBD2; CDR3 DNA: TGTGCCAGCAGCTTAGTCGGGGGGGCCATCACAGATACGCAGTATTTT; CDR3 protein: CASSLVGGAITDTQYF
clone size: once; V gene: TRBV19; J gene: TRBJ1-6; CDR3 length: 13; D gene: NA; CDR3 DNA: TGTGCCAGTAGAGAGCCCTATAATTCACCCCTCCACTTT; CDR3 protein: CASREPYNSPLHF
clone size: NA; V gene: TRBV7-6; J gene: TRBJ1-1; CDR3 length: 13; D gene: TRBD1; CDR3 DNA: TGTGCCAGCAGGAAAGACAGGGGTACTGAAGCTTTCTTT; CDR3 protein: CASRKDRGTEAFF
clone size: many; V gene: TRBV5-8; J gene: TRBJ1-5; CDR3 length: 15; D gene: NA; CDR3 DNA: TGTGCCAGCCAGGGATTAGGGCAGGGCAATCAGCCCCAGCATTTT; CDR3 protein: CASQGLGQGNQPQHF
clone size: many; V gene: TRBV30; J gene: TRBJ1-6; CDR3 length: 14; D gene: TRBD1; CDR3 DNA: TGTGCCTGGATAGAGGGACAGTATAATTCACCCCTCCACTTT; CDR3 protein: CAWIEGQYNSPLHF
clone size: few; V gene: TRBV7-9; J gene: TRBJ2-3; CDR3 length: 14; D gene: NA; CDR3 DNA: TGTGCCAGCAGCCTCCGGGACTTCACAGATACGCAGTATTTT; CDR3 protein: CASSLRDFTDTQYF
clone size: NA; V gene: TRBV30; J gene: TRBJ2-2; CDR3 length: 15; D gene: NA; CDR3 DNA: TGTGCCCATCACGGGAAGACTACGAACACCGGGGAGCTGTTTTTT; CDR3 protein: CAHHGKTTNTGELFF
clone size: many; V gene: TRBV9; J gene: TRBJ2-3; CDR3 length: 15; D gene: NA; CDR3 DNA: TGTGCCAGCAGCGTAGGGAGGCAGATAACAGATACGCAGTATTTT; CDR3 protein: CASSVGRQITDTQYF
clone size: many; V gene: TRBV24-1; J gene: TRBJ2-3; CDR3 length: 17; D gene: TRBD2; CDR3 DNA: TGTGCCACCAGTGATACCCTAGCGGGACCGTACACAGATACGCAGTATTTT; CDR3 protein: CATSDTLAGPYTDTQYF
clone size: many; V gene: TRBV12-3/TRBV12-4; J gene: TRBJ2-1; CDR3 length: 13; D gene: NA; CDR3 DNA: TGTGCCAGCAGTTTCGTGGCGACGGATGAGCAGTTCTTC; CDR3 protein: CASSFVATDEQFF
clone size: many; V gene: TRBV20-1; J gene: TRBJ2-2; CDR3 length: 16; D gene: NA; CDR3 DNA: TGCAGTGCCCCGAATGTCCGGGGGAGCGGTACCGGGGAGCTGTTTTTT; CDR3 protein: CSAPNVRGSGTGELFF
clone size: few; V gene: TRBV6-1; J gene: TRBJ2-2; CDR3 length: 14; D gene: NA; CDR3 DNA: TGTGCCAGCTCGAGGACGGACCCCACCGGGGAGCTGTTTTTT; CDR3 protein: CASSRTDPTGELFF
clone size: many; V gene: TRBV6-1; J gene: TRBJ1-6; CDR3 length: 13; D gene: NA; CDR3 DNA: TGTGCCAGCAACGTTAACAGGGATTCACCCCTCCACTTT; CDR3 protein: CASNVNRDSPLHF
clone size: many; V gene: TRBV11-2; J gene: TRBJ1-2; CDR3 length: 16; D gene: NA; CDR3 DNA: TGTGCCAGCAGCTCGAACCCAGGACAGCTGGGTCGGGGCTACACCTTC; CDR3 protein: CASSSNPGQLGRGYTF
clone size: many; V gene: TRBV4-1; J gene: TRBJ2-1; CDR3 length: 14; D gene: NA; CDR3 DNA: TGCGCCAGCAGCAAAGGCCAGGCTTACAATGAGCAGTTCTTC; CDR3 protein: CASSKGQAYNEQFF
clone size: NA; V gene: TRBV24-1; J gene: TRBJ2-5; CDR3 length: 15; D gene: NA; CDR3 DNA: TGTGCCACCAGTGATTCCGGGCCGACTCAAGAGACCCAGTACTTC; CDR3 protein: CATSDSGPTQETQYF
clone size: many; V gene: TRBV6-1; J gene: TRBJ1-2; CDR3 length: 16; D gene: TRBD1; CDR3 DNA: TGTGCCAGCAGCCGAAGGCCCAGGACAGGTCGCAATAGCTACACCTTC; CDR3 protein: CASSRRPRTGRNSYTF
clone size: many; V gene: TRBV9; J gene: TRBJ2-7; CDR3 length: 14; D gene: TRBD2; CDR3 DNA: TGTGCCAGCAGCCCAGACGGGGGGGGCTACGAGCAGTACTTC; CDR3 protein: CASSPDGGGYEQYF
clone size: NA; V gene: TRBV12-3/TRBV12-4; J gene: TRBJ2-1; CDR3 length: 14; D gene: TRBD2; CDR3 DNA: TGTGCCAGTCTCCTAGCGGGGTCCTACAATGAGCAGTTCTTC; CDR3 protein: CASLLAGSYNEQFF
clone size: many; V gene: TRBV5-1; J gene: TRBJ2-1; CDR3 length: 14; D gene: TRBD1; CDR3 DNA: TGCGCCAGCAGCCCGGGACAGGGCAACAATGAGCAGTTCTTC; CDR3 protein: CASSPGQGNNEQFF
clone size: many; V gene: TRBV20-1; J gene: TRBJ1-2; CDR3 length: 11; D gene: NA; CDR3 DNA: TGCAGTGCTTATTCCGGGGATGGCTACACCTTC; CDR3 protein: CSAYSGDGYTF
clone size: NA; V gene: TRBV10-1; J gene: TRBJ2-3; CDR3 length: 18; D gene: TRBD2; CDR3 DNA: TGCGCCAGCAGTGAGATGGCGGCTAGCGGGGGGCGCACAGATACGCAGTATTTT; CDR3 protein: CASSEMAASGGRTDTQYF
clone size: NA; V gene: TRBV15; J gene: TRBJ2-7; CDR3 length: 16; D gene: TRBD1; CDR3 DNA: TGTGCCAGCAGAGACCCCGGGACAGGGGCCGCCGGGGAGCAGTACTTC; CDR3 protein: CASRDPGTGAAGEQYF
clone size: NA; V gene: TRBV5-1; J gene: TRBJ2-7; CDR3 length: 16; D gene: TRBD2; CDR3 DNA: TGCGCCAGCAGCGCCCCGCTAGCGGGAGTAGTCTACGAGCAGTACTTC; CDR3 protein: CASSAPLAGVVYEQYF
clone size: NA; V gene: TRBV29-1; J gene: TRBJ2-7; CDR3 length: 14; D gene: NA; CDR3 DNA: TGCAGCGTTGGTGAAGCGGCCCTCTCCTACGAGCAGTACTTC; CDR3 protein: CSVGEAALSYEQYF
clone size: NA; V gene: TRBV19; J gene: TRBJ1-5; CDR3 length: 14; D gene: NA; CDR3 DNA: TGTGCCAGTATGGATTCGCAGGGCGAGGGGCCCCAGCATTTT; CDR3 protein: CASMDSQGEGPQHF
clone size: many; V gene: TRBV5-8; J gene: TRBJ2-7; CDR3 length: 13; D gene: TRBD2; CDR3 DNA: TGTGCCAGCAGCTTGGTGGCTAGCGGGCGCCTAACTTTC; CDR3 protein: CASSLVASGRLTF
clone size: NA; V gene: TRBV7-8; J gene: TRBJ1-5; CDR3 length: 16; D gene: NA; CDR3 DNA: TGTGCCAGCAGCTTAGCGCGGCTCGGTAGCAATCAGCCCCAGCATTTT; CDR3 protein: CASSLARLGSNQPQHF
clone size: many; V gene: TRBV10-3; J gene: TRBJ2-1; CDR3 length: 17; D gene: NA; CDR3 DNA: TGTGCCATCAGTGCTCCCTCGGGGGGCCAATCCTACAATGAGCAGTTCTTC; CDR3 protein: CAISAPSGGQSYNEQFF
clone size: NA; V gene: TRBV7-9; J gene: TRBJ1-2; CDR3 length: 14; D gene: NA; CDR3 DNA: TGTGCCAGCAGTATGGTGGCAGGGGTCTATGGCTACACCTTC; CDR3 protein: CASSMVAGVYGYTF
clone size: NA; V gene: TRBV2; J gene: TRBJ1-5; CDR3 length: 14; D gene: NA; CDR3 DNA: TGTGCCAGCGGTGACAGGACAGCTAATCAGCCCCAGCATTTT; CDR3 protein: CASGDRTANQPQHF
clone size: NA; V gene: TRBV11-1; J gene: TRBJ1-1; CDR3 length: 17; D gene: NA; CDR3 DNA: TGTGCCAGCAGCAGCCGGGACGATTCCGTTGTTGGGACTGAAGCTTTCTTT; CDR3 protein: CASSSRDDSVVGTEAFF